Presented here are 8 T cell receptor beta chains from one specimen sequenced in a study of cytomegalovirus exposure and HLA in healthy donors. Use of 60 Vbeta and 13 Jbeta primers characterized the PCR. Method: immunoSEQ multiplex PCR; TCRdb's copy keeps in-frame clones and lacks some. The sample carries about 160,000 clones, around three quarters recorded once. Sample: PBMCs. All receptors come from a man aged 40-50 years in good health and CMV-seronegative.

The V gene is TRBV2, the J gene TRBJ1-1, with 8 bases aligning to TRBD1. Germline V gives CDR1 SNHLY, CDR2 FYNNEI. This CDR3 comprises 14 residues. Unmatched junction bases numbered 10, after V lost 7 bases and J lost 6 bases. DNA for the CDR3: TGTGCCAGCAAAGGGGCAGGGGGCAAGCCTGAAGCTTTCTTT. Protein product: CASKGAGGKPEAFF.

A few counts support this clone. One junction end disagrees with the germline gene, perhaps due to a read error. CDR3 residues: CASVKGGGNSQYF. The CDR3 nucleotides read TGTGCCAGCGTGAAGGGGGGGGGAAACAGTCAGTACTTC. The chain uses TRBV2 and TRBJ2-4; possible D gene TRBD2, 7 bases. CDR3 length: 13 residues. In germline, CDR1 is SNHLY, CDR2 FYNNEI.

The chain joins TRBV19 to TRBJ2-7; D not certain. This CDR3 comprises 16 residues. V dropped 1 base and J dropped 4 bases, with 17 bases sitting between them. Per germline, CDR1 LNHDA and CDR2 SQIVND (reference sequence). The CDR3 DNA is TGTGCCAGTAGTATAGTCCCCTCGGCAGGTCGGTACGAGCAGTACTTC. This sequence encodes CASSIVPSAGRYEQYF.

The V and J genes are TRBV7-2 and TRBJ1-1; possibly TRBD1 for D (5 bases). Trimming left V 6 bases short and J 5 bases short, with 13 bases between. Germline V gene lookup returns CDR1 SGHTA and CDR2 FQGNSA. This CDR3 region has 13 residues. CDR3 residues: CASRRRGGTEAFF. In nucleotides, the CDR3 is TGTGCCAGCAGACGGCGCGGGGGGACTGAAGCTTTCTTT.

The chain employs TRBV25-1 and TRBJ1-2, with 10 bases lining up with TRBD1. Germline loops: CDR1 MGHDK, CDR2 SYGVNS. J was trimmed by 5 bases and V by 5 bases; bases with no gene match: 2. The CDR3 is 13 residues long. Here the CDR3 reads CASSQGQGYGYTF. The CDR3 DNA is TGTGCCAGCAGTCAGGGACAGGGGTATGGCTACACCTTC.

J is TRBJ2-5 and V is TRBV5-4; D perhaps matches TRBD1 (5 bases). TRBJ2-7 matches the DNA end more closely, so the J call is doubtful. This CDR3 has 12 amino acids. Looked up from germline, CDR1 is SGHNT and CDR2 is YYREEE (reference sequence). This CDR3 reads CASSRQGYEQYF. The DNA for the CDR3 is TGTGCCAGCAGCCGGCAGGGCTACGAGCAGTACTTC.

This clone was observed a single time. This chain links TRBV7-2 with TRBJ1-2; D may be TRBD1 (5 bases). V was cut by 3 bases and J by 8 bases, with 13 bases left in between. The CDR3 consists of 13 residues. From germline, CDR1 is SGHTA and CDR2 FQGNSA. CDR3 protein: CASSLRLREGYTF. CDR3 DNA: TGTGCCAGCAGCTTGCGACTCAGGGAAGGCTACACCTTC.

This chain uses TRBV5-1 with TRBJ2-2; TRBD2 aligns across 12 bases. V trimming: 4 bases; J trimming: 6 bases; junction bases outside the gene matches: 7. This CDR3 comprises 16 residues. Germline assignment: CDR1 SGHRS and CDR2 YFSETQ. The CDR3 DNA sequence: TGCGCCAGCAGCACCAGACTAGCGGGAGACGCCGGGGAGCTGTTTTTT. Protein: CASSTRLAGDAGELFF.